These T cell receptor beta chains were read from a single sample in a study of OX40 agonist ivuxolimab in advanced cancers. Only in-frame clones appear in the TCRdb table, and some are missing; sequencing was by immunoSEQ multiplex PCR. Of around 65,000 clones in the sample, 91% were seen once. The sequences come from CD4+ or CD8+ T cells sorted from blood, collected in a trial of the OX40 agonist ivuxolimab. These receptors all stem from an adult with an advanced solid tumor such as melanoma, head and neck, liver or kidney cancer. The CDR3 runs from the conserved cysteine through the conserved F or W. Each record gives: clone size, V gene, D gene, J gene, CDR3 DNA, CDR3 protein. D genes are given only for firm matches. Rows may omit the clone size; those that give it use once, few, many or a size class.

>-|TRBV7-9|-|TRBJ2-2
TGTGCCAGCACTGGGGGTCCCTCCCGGCGGGACACCGGGGAGCTGTTTTTT
CASTGGPSRRDTGELFF
>-|TRBV15|TRBD1|TRBJ2-7
TGTGCCACCAGCAGAGTGACAGGGCCCTCCTACGAGCAGTACTTC
CATSRVTGPSYEQYF
>-|TRBV19|TRBD2|TRBJ2-6
TGTGCCAGTAGCACACGGGGGGAGGCTGGGGCCAACGTCCTGACTTTC
CASSTRGEAGANVLTF
>-|TRBV4-2|-|TRBJ2-1
TGTGCCAGCAGCGAAGTAATTTCTGGGCTGAGCCATGAGCAGTTCTTC
CASSEVISGLSHEQFF
>-|TRBV28|-|TRBJ2-7
TGTGCCAGCAGTTTATGGGGGTCCTACGAGCAGTACTTC
CASSLWGSYEQYF
>-|TRBV9|TRBD2|TRBJ2-7
TGTGCCAGCAGCGTAGAGTCGGGCGGGAGGGCTGTCTACGAGCAGTACTTC
CASSVESGGRAVYEQYF
>-|TRBV7-9|TRBD1|TRBJ1-2
TGTGCCACCCGGACAGGTCGCTATGGCTACACCTTC
CATRTGRYGYTF
>-|TRBV19|TRBD2|TRBJ2-7
TGTGCCAGTTCGTATAGCGGGAGAGACTACGAGCAGTACTTC
CASSYSGRDYEQYF
>-|TRBV21-1|-|TRBJ1-5
TGTGCCAGCAGTGGGGGACGGATGCCATATAGCAATCAGCCCCAGCATTTT
CASSGGRMPYSNQPQHF
>-|TRBV11-3|-|TRBJ2-3
TGTGCCAGCAGCTTAAGGGGATCGGACACGCAGTATTTT
CASSLRGSDTQYF
>-|TRBV19|-|TRBJ2-7
TGTGCCAGTAGTACAGGGGATTGGCACGAGCAGTACTTC
CASSTGDWHEQYF
>-|TRBV28|TRBD1|TRBJ2-7
TGTGCCAGCAGTTTATCGCGTGGGACAGGGGGCCACGAGCAGTACTTC
CASSLSRGTGGHEQYF
>-|TRBV29-1|TRBD2|TRBJ2-1
TGCAGCGTTGAAGGGCTAGCGGGGGGCCCGTTGAGGTACAATGAGCAGTTCTTC
CSVEGLAGGPLRYNEQFF
>-|TRBV5-5|-|TRBJ1-2
TGTGCCAGCAGCCCGAAGGACGGCTTCGGGGGCTACACCTTC
CASSPKDGFGGYTF
>-|TRBV7-2|TRBD2|TRBJ2-7
TGCGCCAGCAGCCAACAACGGACTAGCGGATACGAGCAGTACTTC
CASSQQRTSGYEQYF
>-|TRBV9|-|TRBJ2-2
TGTGCCAGCAGCGCCGGTGGAGGGGGCACCGGGGAGCTGTTTTTT
CASSAGGGGTGELFF
>medium-sized|TRBV7-9|-|TRBJ2-5
TGTGCCAGCAGCCTACGGCTGGGTGAGACCCAGTACTTC
CASSLRLGETQYF
>-|TRBV11-3|TRBD1|TRBJ2-5
TGTGCCAGCAGCCGCCCGACAGGGGTCGATGAGACCCAGTACTTC
CASSRPTGVDETQYF
>-|TRBV9|-|TRBJ2-1
TGTGCCAGCAGCGTCCACCCGGGCGGCCAGGGGAATGAGCAGTTCTTC
CASSVHPGGQGNEQFF
>-|TRBV27|-|TRBJ2-7
TGTGCCAGCAGTTATGGAGACGCGTCCTACGAGCAGTACTTC
CASSYGDASYEQYF
>-|TRBV5-6|-|TRBJ2-1
TGTGCCAGCAGCTGGACCCTCAACTGGGGGTCGGCTGAGCAGTTCTTC
CASSWTLNWGSAEQFF
>-|TRBV7-9|-|TRBJ1-2
TGTGCCAGCAGCTTGGCTACAGGAGATGCGTATGGCTACACCTTC
CASSLATGDAYGYTF
>few|TRBV4-1|-|TRBJ1-2
TGCGCCAGCAGCCATATAGGTACTGACTATGGCTACACCTTC
CASSHIGTDYGYTF
>-|TRBV4-3|TRBD2|TRBJ2-1
TGCGCCAGCAGCCAAGGGACTAGCGGGTACAATGAGCAGTTCTTC
CASSQGTSGYNEQFF
>-|TRBV7-9|TRBD1|TRBJ2-5
TGTGCCAGCAGCCTAAGGACAGGAGCCCAAGAGACCCAGTACTTC
CASSLRTGAQETQYF
>-|TRBV11-1|-|TRBJ2-7
TGTGCCAGCAGTAGACAGCGGATGCCCTCCTACGAGCAGTACTTC
CASSRQRMPSYEQYF
>-|TRBV4-1|TRBD2|TRBJ2-7
TGCGCCAGCAGCCTACTACCGGGACTAGCGGGAGGACAGTACGAGCAGTACTTC
CASSLLPGLAGGQYEQYF
>-|TRBV9|-|TRBJ2-5
TGTGCCAGCAGCGTAGGCGGACGAGCGGAGGGGTCCGGGGGCCAGTACTTC
CASSVGGRAEGSGGQYF
>-|TRBV6-5|-|TRBJ2-5
TGTGCCAGCACTAGCGAGGCGGAACAAGAGACCCAGTACTTC
CASTSEAEQETQYF
>-|TRBV12-5|-|TRBJ2-7
TGTGCTAGTGGCCCCCCCGGGCAGGGAATGGACGAGCAGTACTTC
CASGPPGQGMDEQYF
>-|TRBV6-1|TRBD2|TRBJ2-1
TGTGCCAGCAGGGCCCGGGACTACAGCTACAATGAGCAGTTCTTC
CASRARDYSYNEQFF
>-|TRBV19|-|TRBJ2-6
TGTGCCAGTAGTATCGACGGGTACTCTGGGGCCAACGTCCTGACTTTC
CASSIDGYSGANVLTF
>-|TRBV27|-|TRBJ2-2
TGTGCCAGCAGCTGGGGCGGGGAGCTGTTTTTT
CASSWGGELFF
>-|TRBV5-1|TRBD1|TRBJ2-7
TGCGCCAGCGGCGAGACAGGGTCGCACGAGCAGTACTTC
CASGETGSHEQYF
>-|TRBV27|-|TRBJ2-7
TGTGCCAGCAGTTTAGGGGCCACCTACGAGCAGTACTTC
CASSLGATYEQYF
>-|TRBV2|-|TRBJ2-7
TGTGCCAGCAGTGGGTACGAGCAGTACTTC
CASSGYEQYF
>-|TRBV27|-|TRBJ1-5
TGTGCCAGCACCCGGAGGGCAGTTAGCAATCAGCCCCAGCATTTT
CASTRRAVSNQPQHF
>-|TRBV29-1|TRBD1|TRBJ1-2
TGCAGCTGCCCTTCCGGGACAGGCGGGGGCTACACCTTC
CSCPSGTGGGYTF
>-|TRBV6-1|-|TRBJ1-1
TGTGCCAGCAGGGAGAACACTGAAGCTTTCTTT
CASRENTEAFF
>-|TRBV5-5|-|TRBJ1-2
TGTGCCAGCAGCCCGGGACAAGGGTATGGCTACACCTTC
CASSPGQGYGYTF
>-|TRBV5-6|TRBD1|TRBJ2-1
TGTGCCAGCAGCCCGCAGGGGGCCTTACCCTACAATGAGCAGTTCTTC
CASSPQGALPYNEQFF
>once|TRBV27|-|TRBJ2-5
TGTGCCAGCAGTTTGATTGAACGGGAGACCCAGTACTTC
CASSLIERETQYF
>once|TRBV9|TRBD1|TRBJ1-1
TGTGCCAGCAGCGTAGTTACAGGGGGGGGCACTGAAGCTTTCTTT
CASSVVTGGGTEAFF
>-|TRBV6-5|-|TRBJ1-1
TGTGCCAGCAGTTATACGGGCTGGGACACTGAAGCTTTCTTT
CASSYTGWDTEAFF
>-|TRBV6-1|TRBD1|TRBJ1-1
TGTGCCAGCAGTGAACGGGGCAGGGGGGCTTTT
CASSERGRGAF
>-|TRBV9|-|TRBJ2-5
TGTGCCAGCAGCACGTCGGGACCACAAGAGACCCAGTACTTC
CASSTSGPQETQYF
>-|TRBV11-2|-|TRBJ2-7
TGTGCCAGCAGCTTTGTCGGACAAGGCCCATACGAGCAGTACTTC
CASSFVGQGPYEQYF
>-|TRBV19|-|TRBJ2-7
TGTGCCAGTAGTTTTACAGCAACCTACGAGCAGTACTTC
CASSFTATYEQYF
>-|TRBV7-2|-|TRBJ2-7
TGTGCCAGCAGCCCGGAGAGCTCCTACGAGCAGTACTTC
CASSPESSYEQYF
>-|TRBV6-5|-|TRBJ2-7
TGTGCCAGCAGAAGCACCTTAGGTATCTCCTACGAGCAGTACTTC
CASRSTLGISYEQYF
>-|TRBV6-5|-|TRBJ2-1
TGTGCCAGCAGTTACTTTCGGAATACCTACAATGAGCAGTTCTTC
CASSYFRNTYNEQFF
>-|TRBV29-1|TRBD2|TRBJ2-7
TGCAGCGTTGCCTCGGGACTAGCCTACGAGCAGTACTTC
CSVASGLAYEQYF
>-|TRBV28|TRBD2|TRBJ2-3
TGTGCCAGCAGTTTGGATTCAGCGGGAGGACGGACAGATACGCAGTATTTT
CASSLDSAGGRTDTQYF
>-|TRBV4-3|TRBD2|TRBJ2-1
TGCGCCAGCAGCCAAACTAGCGGGCCTTACAATGAGCAGTTCTTC
CASSQTSGPYNEQFF
>-|TRBV11-2|-|TRBJ1-1
TGTGCCAGCAGCTTGGTGGGGAAGAACACTGAAGCTTTCTTT
CASSLVGKNTEAFF